The clone carrying this TCR beta chain was seen repeatedly, ten times or more. What it recognizes is unknown. Time point given: newly diagnosed GD, antithyroid drugs for less than 3 months. Following extraction of RNA from PBMCs, that RNA was used to make the TCR library. Patients were from an endocrinology department in Xi'an, China. In building TCR beta libraries, iRepertoire HTBI primers were used together with Arm-PCR of CDR3 regions. MiXCR, run by TCRdb on the multiplex PCR reads, gives a single entry per CDR3 protein. This table holds about half a million distinct CDR3 sequences, approximately 12% found once. This specimen belongs to a study of regulatory T cells in long-lasting Graves disease. Study findings and constraints: Those with persistent disease had in common more public clonotypes (about 3,000) than new patients (around 910). Under persistent disease, TRBV28, TRBJ1-2 and TRBJ2-5 were used preferentially.

V was pared by 0 bases and J by 9 bases, with 5 bases of the junction left unmatched. The CDR3 sequence is 14 residues long. Germline-derived CDR1 and CDR2 are SNHLY and FYNNEI. The sample also formed part of further work on T cells in Graves' hyperthyroidism and ophthalmopathy. That source reports: The TCR CDR3 was amplified in a first-round RT-PCR using the HTBI primer set.

Material: peripheral blood mononuclear cells (PBMCs), obtained at new diagnosis, from a patient treated with antithyroid drugs. The receptor's source is a woman younger than 45 with Graves disease. The chain employs TRBV2 and TRBJ2-1, with TRBD2 matching 7 bases. The CDR3 spells CASSEAVREGEQFF. CDR3 bases: TGTGCCAGCAGTGAAGCCGTCAGGGAGGGTGAGCAGTTCTTC.